What follows is one TCR beta chain and its context. This specimen comes from a study of blood T cell repertoires in COVID-19. Overall study context: Samples came from the United States, Italy and Spain, spanning acute and convalescent COVID-19. From T cells, B-cell-depleted T cells, or PBMCs came the material, which was cDNA or gDNA.

Trimming pared 0 bases from V and 3 bases from J, leaving 17 bases between. Germline values: CDR1 SGHVS, CDR2 FNYEAQ. The CDR3 sequence is 17 residues long. In the original workflow: Amplification with reference gene primers provided the estimates of nucleated cell counts. Only in-frame clones appear in the TCRdb table, and some are missing; sequencing was by immunoSEQ multiplex PCR. V, J and clone size were drawn from that table, and D and trimming were deduced from the DNA. This repertoire shows tens of thousands of clones, 65% to 80% found once; its top ten account for 15%. The chain couples TRBV7-6 to TRBJ1-1; TRBD1 might be the D (5 bases). Source material: peripheral blood. The sequence was collected from a human donor with active or convalescent COVID-19. The donor label of this sample is uncertain. CDR3: CASSLAGDSSPHTEAFF. The CDR3 nucleotides are TGTGCCAGCAGCTTAGCTGGGGACTCCTCTCCACACACTGAAGCTTTCTTT.